This section outlines one T cell receptor beta chain sequence together with its context. No antigen is known for it. The PCR contained 60 Vbeta and 13 Jbeta primers. TCRdb's copy holds only in-frame clones and misses some; the assay was immunoSEQ multiplex PCR. The sample lists around 140,000 clones, around four fifths occurring once. As for the donors, each was a healthy bone marrow donor. The data belong to a study of cytomegalovirus exposure and HLA in healthy donors. The length of the CDR3 is 12 residues. V was shortened by 4 bases and J by 9 bases, with 10 bases between the two germline ends. From germline, CDR1 is SGHAT and CDR2 FQNNGV. Findings of the study overall: A later analysis linked a missense variant in DCLRE1C to the trimming of TCR beta V and J genes. In vitro experiments confirmed that three CMV-associated chains were specific for CMV antigens. In the analysis, some V segments, TRBV6-2 and TRBV6-3 included, were excluded as indistinguishable.

The sample consisted of PBMCs. The rearrangement uses TRBV11-2 and TRBJ2-1; D is possibly TRBD2 (6 bases). The source of this sequence is a female donor in good health and CMV-seronegative. The CDR3 DNA follows: TGTGCCAGCAGCTCACTGGGAGGTGAGCAGTTCTTC. This encodes CASSSLGGEQFF. The variable domain in full, with the rest retrieved from reference TRBV11-2 and TRBJ2-1, is EAGVAQSPRYKIIEKRQSVAFWCNPISGHATLYWYQQILGQGPKLLIQFQNNGVVDDSQLPKDRFSAERLKGVDSTLKIQPAKLEDSAVYLCASSSLGGEQFFGPGTRLTVL.